The clone carrying this T cell receptor beta chain is termed hyperexpanded. What it binds is unknown. Amplification of TRBV12-4/TRBJ1-2 clonotypes used adaptor-ligated barcode primers. A single record per CDR3 protein comes from TCRdb applying MiXCR to the multiplex PCR reads. The sample holds around 460 distinct CDR3 sequences, roughly 23% seen once. The CDR3 runs to 16 residues. V lost 5 bases, J lost 7 bases, and 15 bases stayed unmatched. Broader study findings: Tumor Tregs overlapped most with tumor, then blood, naive CD4+ cells.

This receptor was obtained from a female donor with breast cancer. The sequenced sample was memory CD4+ T cells sorted from blood. As for subset: memory CD4+ T cells, CD4+CD45RO+CD25-. The chain links TRBV12-3 or TRBV12-4 to TRBJ1-2; 8 bases fit TRBD1. CDR3 in amino acids: CASSNRRTGSIGGYTF. As DNA, the CDR3 is TGTGCCAGCAGTAATCGTCGGACAGGGAGTATCGGTGGCTACACCTTC.